A selection of T cell receptor beta chains follows, all from one sample in a study of CD8+ T cells in alopecia areata. Profiled with immunoSEQ multiplex PCR; TCRdb holds only in-frame clones, not every one. Here the sample spans 150,000 to 200,000 clones, 64% being singletons. This specimen was CD4+ T cells sorted from blood, taken at approximately week 49, from a patient treated with tofacitinib. The receptors derive from a human donor with alopecia areata. Each CDR3 is given with its conserved first and last residue. Fields, in order: D gene, V gene, clone size, J gene, CDR3 DNA, CDR3 protein. The D gene is left open where the match is weak. Where a row states a size, it is once, few, many or the class of an expanded clone; other rows omit it.

D: NA
V: TRBV30
size: NA
J: TRBJ2-3
DNA: TGTGCCTGGAGTAAAGATACGCAGTATTTT
CDR3: CAWSKDTQYF

D: NA
V: TRBV27
size: few
J: TRBJ2-1
DNA: TGTGCCAGCAGTTGGTTCGGGGGGCGGTGGAATGAGCAGTTCTTC
CDR3: CASSWFGGRWNEQFF

D: NA
V: TRBV29-1
size: NA
J: TRBJ1-2
DNA: TGCAGCGTTGAACCAGGGTATAATGGCTACACCTTC
CDR3: CSVEPGYNGYTF

D: NA
V: TRBV30
size: NA
J: TRBJ1-4
DNA: TGTGCCTGGAGTGTAGGGGCGGGGGAAAAACTGTTTTTT
CDR3: CAWSVGAGEKLFF

D: NA
V: TRBV29-1
size: few
J: TRBJ2-1
DNA: TGCAGCGTTAAGACACCCTACAATGAGCAGTTCTTC
CDR3: CSVKTPYNEQFF

D: TRBD1
V: TRBV11-2
size: NA
J: TRBJ2-1
DNA: TGTGCCAGCAGCACTCGGACAGGGGCGGTGAACAATGAGCAGTTCTTC
CDR3: CASSTRTGAVNNEQFF

D: NA
V: TRBV5-1
size: NA
J: TRBJ2-3
DNA: TGCGCCAGCAGCTTGGGTGGTGTTGAAGATACGCAGTATTTT
CDR3: CASSLGGVEDTQYF

D: NA
V: TRBV7-3
size: NA
J: TRBJ2-4
DNA: TGTGCCAGCAGCCCTCGACAGCTACTAGCCAAAAACATTCAGTACTTC
CDR3: CASSPRQLLAKNIQYF

D: NA
V: TRBV6-5
size: NA
J: TRBJ2-7
DNA: TGTGCCAGCAGTTACAGGGTGTTCCACGAGCAGTACTTC
CDR3: CASSYRVFHEQYF

D: NA
V: TRBV19
size: NA
J: TRBJ1-1
DNA: TGTGCCAGTACGCCCGGCAGGGTCGCTGAAGCTTTCTTT
CDR3: CASTPGRVAEAFF

D: NA
V: TRBV5-1
size: NA
J: TRBJ2-7
DNA: TGCGCCAGCACATACGGACAGTCGGAGCAGTACTTC
CDR3: CASTYGQSEQYF

D: NA
V: TRBV5-1
size: few
J: TRBJ1-4
DNA: TGCGCCAGCAGATCGGGCGGAGTTAATGAAAAACTGTTTTTT
CDR3: CASRSGGVNEKLFF

D: TRBD2
V: TRBV29-1
size: NA
J: TRBJ2-1
DNA: TGCAGCGTAGCGGGACTTAACTACAATGAGCAGTTCTTC
CDR3: CSVAGLNYNEQFF

D: NA
V: TRBV15
size: NA
J: TRBJ1-2
DNA: TGTGCCACCAGCAGAGAACCAGGGTCTAACTATGGCTACACCTTC
CDR3: CATSREPGSNYGYTF

D: TRBD1
V: TRBV27
size: NA
J: TRBJ2-7
DNA: TGTGCCAGCAGTTTCACAGGGGTAGTGAACGAGCAGTACTTC
CDR3: CASSFTGVVNEQYF

D: NA
V: TRBV5-1
size: NA
J: TRBJ2-5
DNA: TGCGCCAGCAGCCCACGTTCGATAGGACAAGAGACCCAGTACTTC
CDR3: CASSPRSIGQETQYF

D: NA
V: TRBV20-1
size: NA
J: TRBJ2-5
DNA: TGCAGTGCGGCTGAAGAGACCCAGTACTTC
CDR3: CSAAEETQYF

D: NA
V: TRBV10-3
size: NA
J: TRBJ2-3
DNA: TGTGCCATCAGTACGCAAGGGGGTACAGATACGCAGTATTTT
CDR3: CAISTQGGTDTQYF

D: TRBD2
V: TRBV29-1
size: once
J: TRBJ2-3
DNA: TGCAGCGTTGTAGCTAGCGGGGGGTCTACGCAGTATTTT
CDR3: CSVVASGGSTQYF

D: NA
V: TRBV7-2
size: NA
J: TRBJ2-3
DNA: TGTGCCAGCAGACAAACAGATACGCAGTATTTT
CDR3: CASRQTDTQYF

D: NA
V: TRBV30
size: few
J: TRBJ2-2
DNA: TGTGCCGCGGGACCGCCGAACACCGGGGAGCTGTTTTTT
CDR3: CAAGPPNTGELFF

D: TRBD2
V: TRBV4-3
size: NA
J: TRBJ2-3
DNA: TGCGCCAGCAGCCCGCGGGGGGACGGGGCAGATACGCAGTATTTT
CDR3: CASSPRGDGADTQYF

D: NA
V: TRBV5-1
size: NA
J: TRBJ2-5
DNA: TGCGCCAGCAGCTTGGGGGCAGAAACAGAGACCCAGTACTTC
CDR3: CASSLGAETETQYF

D: NA
V: TRBV11-3
size: NA
J: TRBJ1-5
DNA: TGTGCCAGCAGGTTTCTCCAGTTTAGCAATCAGCCCCAGCATTTT
CDR3: CASRFLQFSNQPQHF

D: NA
V: TRBV29-1
size: once
J: TRBJ2-5
DNA: TGCAGCGTTGGGACTTTCGAGGCCAGAGAGACCCAGTACTTC
CDR3: CSVGTFEARETQYF

D: NA
V: TRBV11-2
size: NA
J: TRBJ1-1
DNA: TGTGCCAGCAGCTTAGGAACAGCCAACACTGAAGCTTTCTTT
CDR3: CASSLGTANTEAFF

D: NA
V: TRBV4-3
size: NA
J: TRBJ2-7
DNA: TGCGCCAGCAGCCAAGATCCAGCGGCACGGTCTCTCGTCGTTTTC
CDR3: CASSQDPAARSLVVF

D: NA
V: TRBV7-2
size: NA
J: TRBJ1-1
DNA: TGTGCCAGCAGCCCGGGGGGCACCTACACTGAAGCTTTCTTT
CDR3: CASSPGGTYTEAFF

D: TRBD1
V: TRBV5-1
size: few
J: TRBJ2-6
DNA: TGCGCCAGCAGAACCGGGACAGGCCAATCTGGGGCCAACGTCCTGACTTTC
CDR3: CASRTGTGQSGANVLTF

D: NA
V: TRBV7-9
size: NA
J: TRBJ2-5
DNA: TGTGCCAGCAGCTTAGGGGGTAGGGGAGAGACCCAGTACTTC
CDR3: CASSLGGRGETQYF

D: NA
V: TRBV10-3
size: NA
J: TRBJ1-1
DNA: TGTGCCGCCCGCACCGGGGGTTCGACTGAAGCTTTCTTT
CDR3: CAARTGGSTEAFF

D: NA
V: TRBV7-9
size: NA
J: TRBJ2-1
DNA: TGTGCCAGCAGCTTATCCTCTCTCTCCTACAATGAGCAGCTCTTC
CDR3: CASSLSSLSYNEQLF

D: TRBD1
V: TRBV25-1
size: once
J: TRBJ1-6
DNA: TGTGCCAGCAGTGATGGGACAGCTAATTCACCCCTCCACTTT
CDR3: CASSDGTANSPLHF

D: NA
V: TRBV29-1
size: NA
J: TRBJ1-1
DNA: TGCAGCGTTGAAGTGGGGCTGGACACTGAAGCTTTCTTT
CDR3: CSVEVGLDTEAFF

D: TRBD1
V: TRBV29-1
size: NA
J: TRBJ2-7
DNA: TGCAGCGTCCAGTTTTATACGGACAGGCTTAGCTCCTACGAGCAGTACTTC
CDR3: CSVQFYTDRLSSYEQYF

D: TRBD2
V: TRBV15
size: NA
J: TRBJ2-1
DNA: TGTGCCACCAGCAGTCGGCTAGCGGGGGGACTTGGGCAGTTCTTC
CDR3: CATSSRLAGGLGQFF

D: NA
V: TRBV30
size: NA
J: TRBJ1-5
DNA: TGTGCCTGGAGTAGTAGCAATCAGCCCCAGCATTTT
CDR3: CAWSSSNQPQHF

D: TRBD1
V: TRBV5-1
size: NA
J: TRBJ2-7
DNA: TGCGCCAGCAGCTTGTCGATAGTGGGGACAGGGGTTTACGAGCAGTACTTC
CDR3: CASSLSIVGTGVYEQYF

D: NA
V: TRBV29-1
size: once
J: TRBJ2-1
DNA: TGCAGCGTTGACAGGGGAGGCAATGAGCAGTTCTTC
CDR3: CSVDRGGNEQFF

D: TRBD1
V: TRBV5-1
size: NA
J: TRBJ2-7
DNA: TGCGCCAGCAGCTGGGGACAGGGGAGCAACGAGCAGTACTTC
CDR3: CASSWGQGSNEQYF

D: NA
V: TRBV27
size: NA
J: TRBJ1-2
DNA: TGTGCCAGCAGTACACAGGGAGGAGAGTACACCTTC
CDR3: CASSTQGGEYTF

D: NA
V: TRBV5-1
size: NA
J: TRBJ2-5
DNA: TGCGCCAGCAGCTTGGTATACAGGAAAGAGACCCAGTACTTC
CDR3: CASSLVYRKETQYF

D: NA
V: TRBV7-3
size: NA
J: TRBJ2-2
DNA: TGTGCCAGCAGCCCCCGGGACGGGGAGCTGTTTTTT
CDR3: CASSPRDGELFF

D: NA
V: TRBV5-6
size: NA
J: TRBJ1-2
DNA: TGTGCCAGCAGCTTACCCGATTACTATGGCTACACCTTC
CDR3: CASSLPDYYGYTF

D: NA
V: TRBV19
size: NA
J: TRBJ2-1
DNA: TGTGCCAGTAGTAGACCGGGCCCCTACAATGAGCAGTTCTTC
CDR3: CASSRPGPYNEQFF

D: NA
V: TRBV29-1
size: NA
J: TRBJ2-2
DNA: TGCAGCGTTCGTGTGGGGGGAAACACCGGGGAGCTGTTTTTT
CDR3: CSVRVGGNTGELFF

D: TRBD1
V: TRBV27
size: NA
J: TRBJ2-3
DNA: TGTGCCAGCAGTAGAGGACAGGGGGCGACAGATACGCAGTATTTT
CDR3: CASSRGQGATDTQYF